The entry below gives a single T cell receptor (beta chain) sequence along with its context. Its antigen is currently not known. No much larger clonotype is one base removed from it; base qualities were not supplied. These data are taken from a study of glioma-infiltrating T cells after dendritic cell vaccination (dated by TCRdb to the mid-2010s). Describing the broader study: The cohort included about 15 glioblastoma patients drawn from Phase I and II dendritic cell vaccination trials, of whom 9 were newly diagnosed and 6 had recurrent disease. Patients received autologous tumor lysate-pulsed dendritic cell vaccination between about 2002 and 2013. The vaccine was prepared from monocyte-derived dendritic cells that were cultured for more than six days with IL-4 and GM-CSF and then pulsed overnight with autologous tumor lysate. Each patient was given three intradermal dendritic cell vaccine injections, spaced two weeks apart, in the arm below the axilla. Deep sequencing of TCR beta CDR3 regions was used to quantify tumor-infiltrating lymphocyte content and compare tumor and blood repertoires in dendritic cell-vaccinated glioblastoma patients. Survival after dendritic cell vaccination was correlated with TCR sequencing metrics such as TIL content and the overlap between tumor and blood repertoires. Beyond this particular receptor, the publication reports: The three-group TCR overlap response model was described as speculative and requiring prospective validation. The cohort was small and heterogeneous, only a few patients had full blood and tumor sets, and even fewer had initial-recurrent tumor pairs. After dendritic cell vaccination, a higher estimated pretreatment TIL content predicted longer time to progression and longer overall survival. No direct relationship between TCR clonality and survival was found, suggesting that a diverse polyclonal response may matter.

Read against the paper, the sample's time point label means: after dendritic cell vaccination, including at tumor progression/relapse. Selection of patients required sufficient residual fresh-frozen tumor tissue and over two years of available survival data. Although molecular status otherwise differed among the glioblastoma patients, no patient had an isocitrate dehydrogenase mutation. PBMC were collected before vaccination, two weeks after the third vaccination, and at tumor progression if progression occurred. The Qiagen DNeasy Blood extraction Kit was used for extraction of genomic DNA. Using the immunoSEQ assay, TCRB CDR3 regions were amplified from 2 micrograms of genomic DNA, or from all available DNA when less than that was on hand. The multiplex PCR relied on 60 forward primers for TCR V beta segments and 13 reverse primers for J beta segments. To estimate the number of reads per starting template, synthetic control templates were added to each sample at limiting dilution. The Illumina HiSeq System generated 87 bp sequencing reads. Turning to the authors' computational methods: PCR and sequencing errors were removed by a nearest neighbor algorithm that merged closely related sequences. TCR overlap was defined as the percentage of unique tumor TCR beta sequences that were also present in the same patient's peripheral blood. TCRdb obtained this table from immuneACCESS and retained in-frame rearrangements with V and J assigned. These tables miss some clones; where compared with another copy, unresolved V genes account for less than half of the shortfall, and the remainder is unexplained. D and trimming were read from the DNA, whereas the V and J calls and clone size are those reported in that table. This sample is represented by roughly 100,000 clones; 90% of them were singletons. The top ten constitute roughly 2.8% of the sample.

Relative to germline, V is 2 bases shorter and J is 10 bases shorter, with 14 bases between their ends. From cysteine to phenylalanine, the CDR3 is 13 amino acids long. The read is trimmed to its CDR3 DNA, 39 bases read in frame from base 1. CDR1 and CDR2, looked up from the germline V gene, are MGHDK and SYGVNS. Source: blood, taken after dendritic cell vaccination. The chain couples TRBV25-1 to TRBJ1-1; the D region possibly corresponds to TRBD1 (6 bases align). This sequence originates from a human donor with glioblastoma. The nucleotide sequence reads TGTGCCAGCAGTGAACAGGGGAGGGGTGGAGCTTTCTTT. Translated, this gives CASSEQGRGGAFF.